Sequencing of this T cell receptor beta chain was carried out in a study of T cell repertoires in cytomegalovirus infection. This CDR3 region has 15 residues. The V end was cut by 3 bases, the J end by 2 bases, with 17 bases between. Germline V gene lookup returns CDR1 DFQATT and CDR2 SNEGSKA (reference sequence). One entry per CDR3 protein, called by TCRdb with MiXCR from the reads. Here the sample spans some 180,000 distinct CDR3 sequences, roughly 15% being singletons. The sequence derives from a human donor in good health (CMV status not recorded). Some clones in this sample may be carry-over from other donors' samples. This rearrangement joins TRBV20-1 to TRBJ2-7; the D gene is possibly TRBD1 (6 bases). Sequencing input: CD8+ T cells from PBMCs. CDR3 residues: CSASGSQGLAYEQYF. The DNA for the CDR3 is TGCAGTGCTAGTGGGAGCCAGGGGTTAGCCTACGAGCAGTACTTC.